Following are 22 T cell receptor beta chains from one sample sequenced in a study of T cell repertoires in cytomegalovirus infection. These TCRs are of unknown antigen specificity. TCRdb fed the reads into MiXCR, producing one record per CDR3 protein. This sample has hundreds of thousands of distinct CDR3 sequences, with 32% found just once. The specimen comprised cultured CD8+ T cells from PBMCs, sampled from culture after CMV antigen stimulation. The source is a human donor in good health (CMV status not recorded). Some clones in this sample may be carry-over from other donors' samples.

As concerns this clonotype: One end of the junction is discordant with germline, which a read error may explain. This chain connects TRBV7-2 to TRBJ2-5, with D perhaps being TRBD1 or TRBD2 (5 bases each). The CDR3 is 10 residues long. Germline loops: CDR1 SGHTA, CDR2 FQGNSA. CDR3 in amino acids: CASSLGTLVF. For the CDR3, the DNA is TGTGCCAGCAGCTTGGGGACCCTAGTCTTC.

V gene TRBV27 combines with J gene TRBJ1-4; TRBD1 is a possible D gene (5 bases). CDR1 is MNHEY and CDR2 is SMNVEV in the germline V gene (reference sequence). The CDR3 covers 14 residues. V gave up 3 bases and J gave up 4 bases, with 9 bases separating them. CDR3 sequence: CASSLGLDNEKLFF. The CDR3 nucleotides are TGTGCCAGCAGTTTGGGACTTGATAATGAAAAACTGTTTTTT.

Only a few counts were recorded for this clonotype. The rearrangement links TRBV5-1 to TRBJ2-5; 7 bases line up with TRBD1. The CDR3 length is 15 residues. The ends lost 2 bases at V and 3 bases at J; junction bases unmatched: 7. Germline assignment: CDR1 SGHRS and CDR2 YFSETQ. In DNA, the CDR3 is TGCGCCAGCAGCTTCCCGTTAACAGGGGAAGAGACCCAGTACTTC. Its translation: CASSFPLTGEETQYF. The whole variable domain, remainder taken from reference TRBV5-1 and TRBJ2-5, is KAGVTQTPRYLIKTRGQQVTLSCSPISGHRSVSWYQQTPGQGLQFLFEYFSETQRNKGNFPGRFSGRQFSNSRSEMNVSTLELGDSALYLCASSFPLTGEETQYFGPGTRLLVL.

This clonotype turned up a few times. The chain recombines TRBV6-6 with TRBJ2-5; 12 bases match TRBD2. V was clipped by 1 base and J by 5 bases; unmatched bases: 11. Germline V gives CDR1 MNHNY, CDR2 SVGAGI (reference sequence). This CDR3 comprises 18 residues. The CDR3 loop reads CASSYFLAGGINRETQYF. The CDR3 nucleotides are TGTGCCAGCAGTTACTTCCTAGCGGGGGGGATTAATCGGGAGACCCAGTACTTC.

CDR3 residues: CSARLSTGLAGFYEQFF. The CDR3 nucleotides read TGCAGTGCTAGGCTCTCTACGGGACTAGCGGGATTCTATGAGCAGTTCTTC. The chain joins TRBV20-1 to TRBJ2-1, with 13 bases fitting TRBD2. V was pared by 3 bases and J by 8 bases, with 13 bases of the junction left unmatched. The germline CDR1 and CDR2 sequences are DFQATT and SNEGSKA (reference sequence). There are 17 residues in the CDR3.

This chain joins TRBV20-1 and TRBJ1-2; tentatively, D is TRBD1 (5 bases). CDR1 is DFQATT and CDR2 is SNEGSKA in the germline V gene (reference sequence). V dropped 1 base and J dropped 0 bases, with 12 bases sitting between them. CDR3 length equals 15 residues. The CDR3 DNA follows: TGCAGTGCTAGAGGTGGGGGAGGCTCTAACTATGGCTACACCTTC. Translated: CSARGGGGSNYGYTF.

The genes are TRBV20-1 and TRBJ2-4, with D maybe TRBD2 (6 bases). The germline CDR1 and CDR2 sequences are DFQATT and SNEGSKA (reference sequence). The CDR3 length is 15 residues. V was clipped by 0 bases and J by 4 bases, with 13 bases between them. The CDR3 sequence is CSARDLGGEKNIQYF. The CDR3 nucleotides read TGCAGTGCTAGAGACCTAGGAGGGGAGAAAAACATTCAGTACTTC.

This clonotype was seen a single time. The chain employs TRBV23-1 and TRBJ2-7; TRBD1 agrees at 10 bases. TRBV23-1 is reported as an ORF; its role is uncertain. The length of the CDR3 is 15 residues. Unmatched junction bases numbered 5, after V lost 3 bases and J lost 3 bases. The CDR3 DNA reads TGCGCCAGCAGTCAGACAGGGGGCGTCTTCTACGAGCAGTACGTC. Protein sequence: CASSQTGGVFYEQYV.

The sample holds a few counts of this clonotype. The rearrangement uses TRBV7-6 and TRBJ2-1; D gene ambiguous. Trimming stripped 3 bases from V and 8 bases from J, with 11 bases between. The CDR3 is 13 residues long. The germline CDR1 and CDR2 sequences are SGHVS and FNYEAQ. The CDR3 protein is CASSFEVTDEQFF. CDR3 in DNA: TGTGCCAGCAGCTTTGAAGTTACGGATGAGCAGTTCTTC.

This clonotype was counted only a few times. The rearrangement links TRBV7-9 to TRBJ2-3; 7 positions agree with TRBD2. The CDR3 runs to 15 residues. Trimming took 4 bases from V and 1 from J; bases not matched to a gene: 5. The germline CDR1 and CDR2 sequences are SEHNR and FQNEAQ (reference sequence). CDR3 loop: CASSSTSRGTDTQYF. The DNA for the CDR3 is TGTGCCAGCAGCTCGACTAGCCGCGGCACAGATACGCAGTATTTT.

J is TRBJ2-3 and V is TRBV7-6; D unclear. This CDR3 region has 18 residues. Germline values: CDR1 SGHVS, CDR2 FNYEAQ. V lost 1 base to trimming and J lost 5 bases, with 22 bases between them. The CDR3 spells CASSLDPLLASLRDTQYF. CDR3 DNA: TGTGCCAGCAGCTTAGATCCCCTTTTAGCTTCACTGAGAGATACGCAGTATTTT.

Note on this clonotype: A read error may produce the germline difference seen at one junction end. The chain uses TRBV6-6 and TRBJ1-6; D gene unclear. Germline V lookup: CDR1 MNHNY, CDR2 SVGAGI (reference sequence). There are 11 residues in the CDR3. Written as DNA, the CDR3 is TGTACCAGCAGTGGCGGATCACCCCTCCACTTT. It codes for CTSSGGSPLHF.

The chain recombines TRBV6-8 with TRBJ1-2; maybe TRBD1 (5 bases). The CDR3 spans 15 residues. Germline CDR1 and CDR2: MNHGY and SAAAGT. Trimming pared 3 bases from V and 2 bases from J, leaving 13 bases between. This CDR3 is CASSYSQGRNYGYTF. In DNA form, the CDR3 reads TGTGCCAGCAGTTATTCCCAGGGTCGGAACTATGGCTACACCTTC.

The sample holds a few counts of this clonotype. V is TRBV10-3 and J is TRBJ2-1, with D perhaps TRBD1 or TRBD2 (5 bases each). Trimming took off 6 bases at V and 3 bases at J, with 15 bases between the two ends. CDR1 is ENHRY and CDR2 is SYGVKD in the germline V gene. The CDR3 sequence is 15 residues long. DNA of the CDR3: TGTGCCATCAGCTTCAGGGCGGGTGTCTACAATGAGCAGTTCTTC. Amino acids: CAISFRAGVYNEQFF.

This clonotype has more than one count but fewer than ten. V and J are TRBV4-1 and TRBJ2-1; TRBD1 matches at 7 bases. The V gene end was trimmed by 4 bases and the J gene end by 1 base; junction bases not matched to a gene: 7. The V gene's germline CDR1 is MGHRA and CDR2 YSYEKL. This CDR3 region has 16 residues. CDR3 amino acids: CASSRPGQPSYNEQFF. The DNA of the CDR3 is TGCGCCAGCAGCCGACCGGGACAGCCATCCTACAATGAGCAGTTCTTC.

This clonotype was counted a few times. The V gene is TRBV10-3, the J gene TRBJ1-2; no clear D. The germline gives CDR1 ENHRY, CDR2 SYGVKD. This CDR3 contains 14 residues. The ends were cut back, 0 bases at V and 5 bases at J, with 10 bases in the middle. DNA for the CDR3: TGTGCCATCAGTGAGTCGCGCAGCTCTTATGGCTACACCTTC. Protein: CAISESRSSYGYTF.

This clonotype was recorded a few times. The chain carries TRBV7-9 and TRBJ2-7; 8 positions match TRBD1. The J segment lost 4 bases and the V segment lost 4 bases, leaving 12 bases of the junction unmatched. The CDR3 contains 16 residues. Germline-derived CDR1 and CDR2 are SEHNR and FQNEAQ (reference sequence). The CDR3 sequence is CASSSGQGLAKYEQYF. The CDR3 DNA reads TGTGCCAGCAGCTCCGGACAGGGTCTAGCTAAATACGAGCAGTACTTC.

The chain combines TRBV19 with TRBJ1-4, with D hard to call. In germline, CDR1 is LNHDA, CDR2 SQIVND (reference sequence). The CDR3 consists of 11 residues. Between the trimmed V and J ends, which lost 6 bases and 13 bases, there was a span of 12 bases. The CDR3 DNA sequence: TGTGCCAGTAGCGCCCCGGGTAGACTGTTTTTT. It codes for CASSAPGRLFF.

The chain recombines TRBV28 with TRBJ1-1; D ambiguous. This CDR3 has 12 amino acids. V lost 7 bases and J lost 3, with 9 bases in between. CDR1 and CDR2 (germline): MDHEN, SYDVKM. CDR3 amino acids: CASNSDDTEAFF. In DNA form, the CDR3 reads TGTGCCAGCAATAGCGACGACACTGAAGCTTTCTTT.

This clonotype was seen many times. V gene TRBV7-6 combines with J gene TRBJ2-3; D is uncertain. CDR3 length: 16 residues. Trimming pared 4 bases from V and 4 bases from J, leaving 18 bases between. Germline CDR1 is SGHVS and CDR2 is FNYEAQ. For the CDR3, the DNA is TGTGCCAGCAGCTCCAGCTTCCCATCCGGGCCAGATACGCAGTATTTT. Residues: CASSSSFPSGPDTQYF.

The table lists this clonotype with a few counts. The genes are TRBV25-1 and TRBJ1-6; D is undetermined. Trimming cost V 3 bases and J 14 bases, with 8 bases left between them. The V gene's germline CDR1 is MGHDK and CDR2 SYGVNS. The CDR3 is made up of 11 amino acids. The CDR3 bases are TGTGCCAGCAGTGATGGGAGGACCCTCCACTTT. It encodes CASSDGRTLHF.

The chain couples TRBV5-1 to TRBJ1-1; the D gene is possibly TRBD1 (6 bases). CDR1 and CDR2 from the germline V gene are SGHRS and YFSETQ. Trimming took 5 bases from V and 4 from J, leaving 12 bases between them. This CDR3 spans 13 amino acids. This CDR3 is CASRESGATEAFF. For the CDR3, the DNA is TGCGCCAGCAGAGAATCAGGGGCCACTGAAGCTTTCTTT.